This is a list of T cell receptor beta chains from one sample in a study of PD-L1 blockade in urothelial cancer. Sequencing was performed with immunoSEQ multiplex PCR; in TCRdb, only in-frame clones are kept and a portion is missing. The sample records roughly 130,000 clones, approximately 88% being singletons. The sequences come from PBMCs, collected around atezolizumab (anti-PD-L1) treatment. The receptors derive from a man aged 50-59 years with urothelial cancer. The CDR3 runs from the conserved cysteine through the conserved F or W. The D gene is left open where the match is weak. Some rows have no size entry. The others give once, few or many, or a class for an expanded clone.

J	size	D	V	DNA	CDR3
TRBJ2-5	few	NA	TRBV11-2	TGTGCCAGCAGCTTAGGGCGGTACCAAGAGACCCAGTACTTC	CASSLGRYQETQYF
TRBJ2-7	once	NA	TRBV27	TGTGCCAGCAGCCGACACGGGACCTACGAGCAGTACTTC	CASSRHGTYEQYF
TRBJ1-1	NA	TRBD1	TRBV6-5	TGTGCCAGCAGTTTCGAGGGACAGGGCTACACTGAAGCTTTCTTT	CASSFEGQGYTEAFF
TRBJ2-7	NA	NA	TRBV7-9	TGTGCCAGCAGCTCTACAGGGCACAGCCCATCCGAGCAGTACTTC	CASSSTGHSPSEQYF
TRBJ2-7	NA	NA	TRBV14	TGTGCCAGCAGCCAAGATGGTGGCTTCTTTGAGCAGTACTTC	CASSQDGGFFEQYF
TRBJ1-5	NA	NA	TRBV2	TGTGCCAGCAGTGAAGCGGCGGACAGTAGCAATCAGCCCCAGCATTTT	CASSEAADSSNQPQHF
TRBJ1-2	NA	NA	TRBV5-5	TGTGCCAGCAGCTTGGCCTCCGGCGGAAACTATGGCTACACCTTC	CASSLASGGNYGYTF
TRBJ2-6	NA	NA	TRBV5-4	TGTGCCAGCGTATTAGCGCCCTCTGGGGCCAACGTCCTGACTTTC	CASVLAPSGANVLTF
TRBJ2-3	NA	NA	TRBV7-8	TGTGCCAGCAGCTTATCTACAGATACGCAGTATTTT	CASSLSTDTQYF
TRBJ1-2	few	NA	TRBV19	TGTGCCGGGAAAGAGCAGAGACAGCCCTATGGCTACACCTTC	CAGKEQRQPYGYTF
TRBJ1-1	few	NA	TRBV30	TGTGCCTGGAGAAAGCCAGGGTCATCGAGCACTGAAGCTTTCTTT	CAWRKPGSSSTEAFF
TRBJ2-5	NA	TRBD2	TRBV5-4	TGTGCCAGCAGCTCCTGGACTAGCGGGAGGGTTCAGGAGACCCAGTACTTC	CASSSWTSGRVQETQYF
TRBJ2-7	NA	TRBD2	TRBV9	TGTGCCAGCAGCTCCGCTAGCGGGTCCTACGAGCAGTACTTC	CASSSASGSYEQYF
TRBJ2-2	NA	NA	TRBV6-1	TGTGCCAGCAGTGCGTCAGGCGCGAACACCGGGGAGCTGTTTTTT	CASSASGANTGELFF
TRBJ2-1	NA	TRBD1	TRBV11-2	TGTGCCAGCAGCCCAATAGACAGGGGTGTGCGCAATGAGCAGTTCTTC	CASSPIDRGVRNEQFF
TRBJ2-5	NA	TRBD2	TRBV7-7	TGTGCTAGCAGTCCTAGCGGGTACCAAGAGACCCAGTACTTC	CASSPSGYQETQYF
TRBJ1-2	NA	TRBD1	TRBV18	TGTGCCAGCTCACCTAAGGGACAGGGGACGAACTATGGCTACACCTTC	CASSPKGQGTNYGYTF
TRBJ2-7	NA	TRBD2	TRBV5-4	TGTGCCAGCAGTTGGACTAGCGGGGAGGCCAAATACGAGCAGTACTTC	CASSWTSGEAKYEQYF
TRBJ2-7	NA	TRBD1	TRBV19	TGTGCCAGTAGTCCGCGACAGGGGGGGGAGCAGTACTTC	CASSPRQGGEQYF
TRBJ2-6	once	NA	TRBV7-3	TGTGCCAGCAGCTCGGGGTCTGGGGCCAACGTCCTGACTTTC	CASSSGSGANVLTF
TRBJ2-5	NA	NA	TRBV2	TGTGCCAGCAGGTCGGACTCCGGAGAGACCCAGTACTTC	CASRSDSGETQYF
TRBJ2-2	NA	TRBD1	TRBV7-9	TGTGCCAGCATCCCCGGGACAGGCTACACCGGGGAGCTGTTTTTT	CASIPGTGYTGELFF
TRBJ2-3	NA	TRBD2	TRBV5-1	TGCGCCAGCAGCTTGACGGGAGGGAGCACAGATACGCAGTATTTT	CASSLTGGSTDTQYF
TRBJ2-2	few	NA	TRBV27	TGTGCCAGCAGTTTTGGGGGCCGGACCGGGGAGCTGTTTTTT	CASSFGGRTGELFF
TRBJ2-7	NA	TRBD1	TRBV15	TGTGCCACCAGCAGGGACAGGGGATACGAGCAGTACTTC	CATSRDRGYEQYF
TRBJ2-2	NA	TRBD2	TRBV4-2	TGTGCCAGCAGCCAAGATTGGCCTAGCGGGAGCGGCACCGGGGAGCTGTTTTTT	CASSQDWPSGSGTGELFF
TRBJ2-2	NA	TRBD1	TRBV9	TGTGCCAGCAGCCTCAAAGGGACAGGGCTACCCGGGGAGCTGTTTTTT	CASSLKGTGLPGELFF
TRBJ2-3	NA	TRBD2	TRBV28	TGTGCCAGCAGTTTATGGGAGGGGGTTTCTAGCGGGACCACAGATACGCAGTATTTT	CASSLWEGVSSGTTDTQYF
TRBJ1-6	NA	TRBD1	TRBV9	TGTGCCAGCAGCCAGGGGGACAGGGTCAATTCACCCCTCCACTTT	CASSQGDRVNSPLHF
TRBJ1-3	NA	NA	TRBV6-6	TGTGCCAGCTACCGCCGGGGGACCGGAGGAAACACCATATATTTT	CASYRRGTGGNTIYF
TRBJ1-3	NA	NA	TRBV5-5	TGTGCCAGCAGCCCACGAACGGGGGTCTCTGGAAACACCATATATTTT	CASSPRTGVSGNTIYF
TRBJ2-5	once	TRBD1	TRBV28	TGTGCCAGCAGTTCCGCAGGGGGTAGTGAGACCCAGTACTTC	CASSSAGGSETQYF
TRBJ2-3	NA	NA	TRBV5-1	TGCGCCAGCAGCAGATCCTATAGCGGAAGGACAGATACGCAGTATTTT	CASSRSYSGRTDTQYF
TRBJ2-7	NA	TRBD2	TRBV28	TGTGCCAGCAGTTTATCCCCGACTAGCCACGAGCAGTACTTC	CASSLSPTSHEQYF
TRBJ2-1	NA	TRBD2	TRBV7-9	TGTGCCAGCAGCTTAACCCCCTTTACTAGCGGGAGCTCCTACAATGAGCAGTTCTTC	CASSLTPFTSGSSYNEQFF
TRBJ1-4	NA	NA	TRBV21-1	TGTGCCAGCACTAGGGGGACAGGCTGTGGAAAACTGTTTTTT	CASTRGTGCGKLFF
TRBJ2-1	NA	TRBD2	TRBV7-8	TGTGCCAGCAGCTTAGTGGGACTACTGGGAGAGCAGTTCTTC	CASSLVGLLGEQFF
TRBJ2-2	NA	TRBD2	TRBV10-3	TGTGCCATCAACGGGGGGGCGACCACCGGGGAGCTGTTTTTT	CAINGGATTGELFF
TRBJ1-6	NA	NA	TRBV5-3	TGTGCCAGAAGTCCGGGACATTATAATTCACCCCTCCACTTT	CARSPGHYNSPLHF
TRBJ2-1	NA	TRBD2	TRBV11-2	TGTGCCAGCAGCCAGCGTGGCGGGAGCTCCTACAATGAGCAGTTCTTC	CASSQRGGSSYNEQFF
TRBJ2-7	NA	NA	TRBV15	TGTGCCACCAGCAGACATCCTCAATCCAGGGGAATGGAACAGTACTTC	CATSRHPQSRGMEQYF
TRBJ2-1	NA	NA	TRBV28	TGTGCCAGCAGTTTACGGGAGTTTAATTACAATGAGCAGTTCTTC	CASSLREFNYNEQFF
TRBJ2-7	NA	TRBD2	TRBV28	TGTGCCAGCAGTTTACTAGCGGGATCTTTCTCCGAGCAGTACTTC	CASSLLAGSFSEQYF
TRBJ2-7	NA	TRBD1	TRBV19	TGTGCCAGTAGTGGACAGGACAGCTCCTACGAGCAGTACTTC	CASSGQDSSYEQYF
TRBJ1-2	few	NA	TRBV4-1	TGCGCCAGCAGCCAAGTAGGAGGGGTAGGCGGCTACACCTTC	CASSQVGGVGGYTF
TRBJ1-6	NA	TRBD1	TRBV6-4	TGTGCCAGCAGTGACCCGGACAGGGGGATTAATATAAGAACTATAATTCGACCCCTCCACTTT	CASSDPDRGINIRTIIRPLHF
TRBJ2-1	NA	TRBD2	TRBV4-1	TGCGCCAGCAGCCAAGGTCACCCTAGCGGGAGTATGTTCTTC	CASSQGHPSGSMFF
TRBJ2-5	once	TRBD2	TRBV9	TGTGCCAGCAGCGTAGCTCCGATCGAGACTAGCGGTCTGACTAAGGGGACCCAGTACTTC	CASSVAPIETSGLTKGTQYF
TRBJ2-2	NA	TRBD2	TRBV5-4	TGTGCCGGTGCGGGGAGCGGGGCCTCGAACACCGGGGAGCTGTTTTTT	CAGAGSGASNTGELFF
TRBJ2-3	NA	NA	TRBV25-1	TGTGCCAGCACCACAGCCCGGGCAGGGCGTATAGATACGCAGTATTTT	CASTTARAGRIDTQYF
TRBJ1-1	NA	NA	TRBV28	TGTGCCAGCAGTTCGACAGTGCCAAACACTGAAGCTTTCTTT	CASSSTVPNTEAFF
TRBJ2-7	NA	TRBD1	TRBV5-8	TGTGCCAGCAGCATAGGACAGGTCATCTCCTACGAGCAGTACTTC	CASSIGQVISYEQYF
TRBJ1-1	NA	TRBD1	TRBV27	TGTGCCAGCAGACGACAGGGTTCTGAAGCTTTCTTT	CASRRQGSEAFF
TRBJ2-3	NA	NA	TRBV5-4	TGTGCCAGCAGGCGGAGACTCGACACAGATACGCAGTATTTT	CASRRRLDTDTQYF
TRBJ2-7	NA	TRBD1	TRBV18	TGTGCCAGCTCACCTCCGACAGGGCCCTACGAGCAGTACTTC	CASSPPTGPYEQYF
TRBJ1-6	few	TRBD1	TRBV28	TGTGCCAGCAGTTTACCGACAGGGGGCGTTGGCTCACCCCTCCACTTT	CASSLPTGGVGSPLHF
TRBJ1-3	NA	TRBD1	TRBV5-5	TGTGCCAGCAGCTCCTCCCCAGGGGGCGGTGGAAACACCATATATTTT	CASSSSPGGGGNTIYF